This T cell receptor beta chain was recovered during a study of blood T cell repertoires in COVID-19. At the level of the study: The United States, Italy and Spain provided the acute and convalescent COVID-19 samples.

This CDR3 is 14 amino acids long. With 4 bases clipped from V and 9 bases from J, the junction kept 8 bases outside the gene matches. Germline V gene lookup returns CDR1 MGHRA and CDR2 YSYEKL. In the authors' workflow: Amplified reference gene primers provided the basis for estimating nucleated cell counts. Sequencing used immunoSEQ multiplex PCR; TCRdb keeps in-frame clones, though not all of them. V and J calls plus clone size are reproduced from that table; the DNA served to infer D and trimming. This sample has roughly 250,000 clones; roughly four fifths occur once, and the top ten carry 15% to 19%. Enrollment of patients from Seattle took place during active infection, with longitudinal follow-up.

This TCR derives from a person aged 65 to 85 with COVID-19, enrolled during active disease. The chain carries TRBV4-1 and TRBJ1-3; 8 bases line up with TRBD1. Sequencing input: peripheral blood. The CDR3: CASSPGTGDSTIYF. CDR3 sequence (DNA): TGCGCCAGCAGCCCCGGGACAGGAGATAGCACCATATATTTT.